This is a list of T cell receptor beta chains from one sample in a study of blood T cell repertoires in COVID-19. Sequenced by immunoSEQ multiplex PCR; TCRdb stores in-frame clones only, minus some. The repertoire has some 150,000 clones, approximately 83% of them found once; the top ten carry roughly 1.5%. Sequenced input: peripheral blood. The receptors derive from a human donor in a cohort sampled during active COVID-19. CDR3s include the opening cysteine and the closing phenylalanine or tryptophan. Each record gives: J gene, D gene, clone size, V gene, CDR3 protein, CDR3 DNA. D genes are given only for firm matches. Clone size is not always given. Where it is, it says once, few, many or a class for expanded clones.

TRBJ2-7 | TRBD2 | NA | TRBV4-2 | CASSGGLADFYEQYF | TGTGCCAGCAGCGGGGGACTAGCGGATTTCTACGAGCAGTACTTC
TRBJ2-7 | TRBD1 | once | TRBV11-1 | CASSLVQGVEQYF | TGTGCCAGCAGCTTAGTCCAGGGGGTCGAGCAGTACTTC
TRBJ1-2 | TRBD1 | NA | TRBV19 | CASSIETGGRNYGYTF | TGTGCCAGTAGTATAGAAACAGGGGGAAGAAACTATGGCTACACCTTC
TRBJ2-2 | TRBD2 | NA | TRBV4-1 | CASSPRGGPTGELFF | TGCGCCAGCAGCCCTCGGGGGGGGCCCACCGGGGAGCTGTTTTTT
TRBJ2-2 | TRBD2 | NA | TRBV19 | CASSISLRTSGGTGELFF | TGTGCCAGTAGTATATCCCTGAGGACTAGCGGGGGCACCGGGGAGCTGTTTTTT
TRBJ1-1 | NA | NA | TRBV7-9 | CASSSVVAGSTEAFF | TGTGCCAGCAGCTCAGTGGTTGCGGGTAGCACTGAAGCTTTCTTT
TRBJ2-2 | TRBD2 | NA | TRBV7-2 | CASRLGLAGGPGGELFF | TGTGCCAGCAGGCTCGGACTAGCGGGAGGTCCGGGGGGGGAGCTGTTTTTT
TRBJ1-3 | TRBD1 | NA | TRBV7-2 | CASSFLDRGTGNTIYF | TGTGCCAGCAGCTTCCTAGACAGGGGCACTGGAAACACCATATATTTT
TRBJ1-2 | NA | few | TRBV6-2/TRBV6-3 | CASSSHETAGYGYTF | TGTGCCAGCAGTTCCCATGAGACGGCAGGCTATGGCTACACCTTC
TRBJ2-6 | NA | NA | TRBV4-1 | CASSHLDRTPANVLTF | TGCGCCAGCAGCCACCTCGACAGGACGCCGGCCAACGTCCTGACTTTC
TRBJ2-1 | TRBD2 | few | TRBV4-1 | CASSLGLAGGNEQFF | TGCGCCAGCAGCCTCGGACTAGCGGGGGGCAATGAGCAGTTCTTC
TRBJ2-1 | TRBD2 | NA | TRBV3-1/TRBV3-2 | CASSQTGLAANNEQFF | TGTGCCAGCAGCCAAACGGGACTAGCGGCAAACAATGAGCAGTTCTTC
TRBJ1-1 | NA | once | TRBV9 | CASNNLNTEAFF | TGTGCCAGCAATAACTTGAACACTGAAGCTTTCTTT
TRBJ2-2 | NA | NA | TRBV6-5 | CASSYSGPWNTGELFF | TGTGCCAGCAGTTACAGTGGGCCTTGGAACACCGGGGAGCTGTTTTTT
TRBJ1-2 | NA | NA | TRBV27 | CASSFSINYGYTF | TGTGCCAGCAGTTTTTCCATTAACTATGGCTACACCTTC
TRBJ2-2 | TRBD1 | few | TRBV7-2 | CASSLGTVNTGELFF | TGTGCCAGCAGCCTGGGGACAGTAAACACCGGGGAGCTGTTTTTT
TRBJ1-4 | TRBD1 | NA | TRBV5-4 | CASSLGQGKEKLFF | TGTGCCAGCAGCTTGGGACAGGGGAAGGAAAAACTGTTTTTT
TRBJ1-3 | NA | NA | TRBV7-2 | CASSWGKPGSYTIYF | TGTGCCAGCAGCTGGGGAAAACCGGGGTCCTACACCATATATTTT
TRBJ2-5 | TRBD2 | NA | TRBV5-1 | CASSPLAGHGETQYF | TGCGCCAGCAGCCCACTAGCGGGACACGGGGAGACCCAGTACTTC
TRBJ1-1 | NA | NA | TRBV7-3 | CASSLVGGARNEAFF | TGTGCCAGCAGCTTAGTGGGTGGGGCGCGAAATGAAGCTTTCTTT
TRBJ2-5 | TRBD2 | NA | TRBV5-8 | CASRTGAGARETQYF | TGTGCCAGCAGGACCGGAGCGGGAGCGCGAGAGACCCAGTACTTC
TRBJ1-1 | NA | NA | TRBV12-3/TRBV12-4 | CASSGASVTEAFF | TGTGCCAGCTCAGGCGCCAGTGTCACTGAAGCTTTCTTT
TRBJ1-1 | NA | NA | TRBV3-1/TRBV3-2 | CASSHETGYTEAFF | TGTGCCAGCAGCCATGAGACAGGATATACTGAAGCTTTCTTT
TRBJ1-6 | TRBD1 | few | TRBV3-1/TRBV3-2 | CASSQVGTGGFPLHF | TGTGCCAGCAGCCAAGTCGGAACAGGGGGTTTTCCCCTCCACTTT
TRBJ2-7 | NA | NA | TRBV2 | CASRQFYEQYF | TGTGCCAGCAGACAGTTCTACGAGCAGTACTTC
TRBJ2-2 | NA | NA | TRBV5-1 | CASSSGQPTGELFF | TGCGCCAGCAGCTCAGGACAGCCCACCGGGGAGCTGTTTTTT
TRBJ2-7 | NA | NA | TRBV3-1/TRBV3-2 | CASSQDVATSGEQYF | TGTGCCAGCAGCCAAGATGTGGCGACTTCGGGCGAGCAGTACTTC
TRBJ2-3 | TRBD2 | once | TRBV7-3 | CASSLGLAGSYSDTQYF | TGTGCCAGCAGCTTGGGACTAGCGGGAAGTTACTCAGATACGCAGTATTTT
TRBJ2-5 | NA | NA | TRBV18 | CASSPRLKETQYF | TGTGCCAGCTCACCCCGGTTGAAAGAGACCCAGTACTTC
TRBJ2-3 | NA | once | TRBV3-1/TRBV3-2 | CASSQVGAGSDTQYF | TGTGCCAGCAGCCAGGTGGGCGCGGGTTCAGATACGCAGTATTTT
TRBJ2-2 | TRBD1 | NA | TRBV19 | CASSTMTGGRPGTGELFF | TGTGCCAGTAGTACAATGACAGGGGGCCGCCCGGGAACCGGGGAGCTGTTTTTT
TRBJ1-3 | NA | NA | TRBV7-2 | CASSRTSGGGNTIYF | TGTGCCAGCAGCCGCACTTCCGGGGGAGGAAACACCATATATTTT
TRBJ2-7 | TRBD2 | NA | TRBV5-4 | CASSSGLAGVRNEQYF | TGTGCCAGCAGCTCGGGACTAGCGGGAGTGCGCAACGAGCAGTACTTC
TRBJ2-5 | TRBD2 | NA | TRBV10-3 | CAISRRLAGGLETQYF | TGTGCCATCAGTCGCCGACTAGCGGGAGGGCTAGAGACCCAGTACTTC
TRBJ2-3 | NA | NA | TRBV24-1 | CATSDPSHSGTDTQYF | TGTGCCACCAGTGACCCATCACACAGCGGGACAGATACGCAGTATTTT